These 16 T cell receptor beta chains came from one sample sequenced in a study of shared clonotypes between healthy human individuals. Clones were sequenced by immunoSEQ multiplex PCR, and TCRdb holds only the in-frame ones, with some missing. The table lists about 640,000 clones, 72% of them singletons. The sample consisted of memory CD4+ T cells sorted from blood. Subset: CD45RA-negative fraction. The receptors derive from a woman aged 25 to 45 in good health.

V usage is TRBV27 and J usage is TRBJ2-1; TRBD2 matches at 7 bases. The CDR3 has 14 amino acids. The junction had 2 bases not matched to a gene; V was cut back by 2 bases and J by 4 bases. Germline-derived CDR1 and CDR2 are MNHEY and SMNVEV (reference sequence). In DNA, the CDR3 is TGTGCCAGCAGTTTAGCGGGAGATTACAATGAGCAGTTCTTC. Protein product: CASSLAGDYNEQFF.

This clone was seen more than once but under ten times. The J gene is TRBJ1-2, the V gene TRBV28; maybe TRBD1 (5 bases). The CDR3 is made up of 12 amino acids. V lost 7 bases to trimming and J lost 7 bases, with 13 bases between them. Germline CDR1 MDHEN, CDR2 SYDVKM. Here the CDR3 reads CASTSGDGGYTF. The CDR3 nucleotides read TGTGCCAGCACATCGGGGGATGGTGGCTACACCTTC.

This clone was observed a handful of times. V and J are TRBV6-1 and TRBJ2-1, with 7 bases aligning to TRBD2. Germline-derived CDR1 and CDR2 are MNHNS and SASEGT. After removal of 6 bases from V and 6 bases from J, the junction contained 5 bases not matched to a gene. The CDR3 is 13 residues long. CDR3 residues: CASRETSTNEQFF. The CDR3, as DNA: TGTGCCAGCAGAGAGACTAGCACCAATGAGCAGTTCTTC.

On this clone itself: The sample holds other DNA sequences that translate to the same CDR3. CDR3 sequence reads: CASSVGSRTDTQYF. As DNA, the CDR3 is TGTGCCAGCAGCGTCGGGAGCCGAACAGATACGCAGTATTTT. The chain employs TRBV9 and TRBJ2-3, with a tentative D call TRBD2 (6 bases). V lost 2 bases, J lost 3 bases, and 10 bases lay in between. Germline CDR1 reads SGDLS; CDR2 reads YYNGEE. This CDR3 comprises 14 residues.

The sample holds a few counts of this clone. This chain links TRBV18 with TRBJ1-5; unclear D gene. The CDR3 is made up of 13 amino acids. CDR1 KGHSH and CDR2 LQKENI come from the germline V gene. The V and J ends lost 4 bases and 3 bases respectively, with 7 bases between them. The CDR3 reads CASSRRDNQPQHF. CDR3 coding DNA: TGTGCCAGCTCACGGCGCGACAATCAGCCCCAGCATTTT.

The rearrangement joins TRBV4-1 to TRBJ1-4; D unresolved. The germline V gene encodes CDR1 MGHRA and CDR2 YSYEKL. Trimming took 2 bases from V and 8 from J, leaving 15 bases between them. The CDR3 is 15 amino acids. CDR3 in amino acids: CASSQTTGRREKLFF. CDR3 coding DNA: TGCGCCAGCAGCCAAACTACCGGGCGGAGAGAAAAACTGTTTTTT.

The CDR3 coding sequence is TGTGCCAGCAGCTTGGGGACAGGGGTAGGGGCTAACTATGGCTACACCTTC. Its protein is CASSLGTGVGANYGYTF. The chain is built from TRBV5-8 and TRBJ1-2; 9 nucleotides agree with TRBD1. Looked up from germline, CDR1 is SGHTS and CDR2 is YDEGEE. Trimming took 0 bases from V and 0 from J; bases not matched to a gene: 6. This CDR3 region has 17 residues.

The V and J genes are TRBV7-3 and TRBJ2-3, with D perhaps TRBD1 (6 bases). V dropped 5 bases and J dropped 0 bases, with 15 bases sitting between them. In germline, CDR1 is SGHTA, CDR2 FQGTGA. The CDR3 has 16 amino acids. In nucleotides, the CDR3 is TGTGCCAGCAGCCCTACAGGGACCTCTAGCACAGATACGCAGTATTTT. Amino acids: CASSPTGTSSTDTQYF.

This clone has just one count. CDR3 bases: TGTGCCAGCAGCTTAGCGGAGGATGGCTACACCTTC. Amino acids: CASSLAEDGYTF. The V and J genes are TRBV11-2 and TRBJ1-2; D remains unclear. V lost 1 base and J lost 6, with 6 bases in between. CDR1 is SGHAT, CDR2 FQNNGV, per germline. The CDR3 has 12 residues.

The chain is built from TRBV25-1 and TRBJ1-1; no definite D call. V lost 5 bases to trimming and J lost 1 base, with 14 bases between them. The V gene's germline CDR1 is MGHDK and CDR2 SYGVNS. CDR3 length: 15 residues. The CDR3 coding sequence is TGTGCCAGCAGTCCGTCAGGTAGGGCGAACACTGAAGCTTTCTTT. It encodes CASSPSGRANTEAFF.

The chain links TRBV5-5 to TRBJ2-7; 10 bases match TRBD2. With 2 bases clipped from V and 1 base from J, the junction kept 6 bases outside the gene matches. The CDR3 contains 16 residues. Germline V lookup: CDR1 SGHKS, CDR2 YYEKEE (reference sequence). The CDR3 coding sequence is TGTGCCAGCAGCTTCTTCCGACTAGCGGGTTCCTACGAGCAGTACTTC. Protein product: CASSFFRLAGSYEQYF.

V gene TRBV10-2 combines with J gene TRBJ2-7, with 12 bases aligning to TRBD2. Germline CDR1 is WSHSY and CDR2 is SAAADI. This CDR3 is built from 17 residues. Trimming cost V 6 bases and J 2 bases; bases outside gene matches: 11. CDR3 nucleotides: TGCGCCAGCAGAAGACTAGCGGGAGCCCTAGAAGCCTACGAGCAGTACTTC. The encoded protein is CASRRLAGALEAYEQYF.

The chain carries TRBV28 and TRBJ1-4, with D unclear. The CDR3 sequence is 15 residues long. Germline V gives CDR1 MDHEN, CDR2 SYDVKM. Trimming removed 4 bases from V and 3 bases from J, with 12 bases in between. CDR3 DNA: TGTGCCAGCAGTTCTCCTCTGGGTCCTAATGAAAAACTGTTTTTT. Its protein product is CASSSPLGPNEKLFF. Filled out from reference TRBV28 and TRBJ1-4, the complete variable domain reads DVKVTQSSRYLVKRTGEKVFLECVQDMDHENMFWYRQDPGLGLRLIYFSYDVKMKEKGDIPEGYSVSREKKERFSLILESASTNQTSMYLCASSSPLGPNEKLFFGSGTQLSVL.

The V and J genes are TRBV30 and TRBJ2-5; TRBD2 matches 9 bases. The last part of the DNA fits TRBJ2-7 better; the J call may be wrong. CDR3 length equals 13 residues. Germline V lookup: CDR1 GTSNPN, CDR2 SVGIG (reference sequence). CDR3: CAWRTSGSYEQYF. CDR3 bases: TGTGCCTGGAGAACTAGCGGGTCCTACGAGCAGTACTTC.

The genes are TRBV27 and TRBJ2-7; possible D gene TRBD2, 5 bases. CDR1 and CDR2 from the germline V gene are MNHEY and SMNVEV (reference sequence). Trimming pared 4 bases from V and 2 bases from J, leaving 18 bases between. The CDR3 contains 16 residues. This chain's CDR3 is CASSSLLSGAAYEQYF. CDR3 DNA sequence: TGTGCCAGCAGTTCTCTTCTGAGCGGAGCGGCCTACGAGCAGTACTTC.

In DNA form, the CDR3 reads TGTGCCAGCAGCTTGCGTTGGGAATCCTACGAGCAGTACTTC. Translating gives CASSLRWESYEQYF. V usage is TRBV5-6 and J usage is TRBJ2-7; D unresolved. Germline loops: CDR1 SGHDT, CDR2 YYEEEE. The CDR3 has 14 amino acids. V was clipped by 1 base and J by 1 base, with 9 bases between them.